What follows describes a single TCR beta chain. Profiled with immunoSEQ multiplex PCR; TCRdb holds only in-frame clones, not every one. The profile shows 450,000 or so clones, roughly 90% of them singletons. The sample is drawn from a study of blood T cell repertoires in COVID-19. It was during active infection that Seattle patients were enrolled and then longitudinally followed. Trimming at V came to 6 bases and at J to 4 bases, leaving 12 bases not matched to a gene. In germline, CDR1 is LNHDA, CDR2 SQIVND (reference sequence). CDR3 length: 17 residues. This TCR was sampled from a middle-aged woman with COVID-19, enrolled during active disease. The material sequenced was peripheral blood. The chain combines TRBV19 with TRBJ2-6; 7 bases match TRBD1. This CDR3 reads CASSPRRTGAGANVLTF. The CDR3 nucleotides are TGTGCCAGTAGCCCCCGGCGCACAGGGGCCGGGGCCAACGTCCTGACTTTC.